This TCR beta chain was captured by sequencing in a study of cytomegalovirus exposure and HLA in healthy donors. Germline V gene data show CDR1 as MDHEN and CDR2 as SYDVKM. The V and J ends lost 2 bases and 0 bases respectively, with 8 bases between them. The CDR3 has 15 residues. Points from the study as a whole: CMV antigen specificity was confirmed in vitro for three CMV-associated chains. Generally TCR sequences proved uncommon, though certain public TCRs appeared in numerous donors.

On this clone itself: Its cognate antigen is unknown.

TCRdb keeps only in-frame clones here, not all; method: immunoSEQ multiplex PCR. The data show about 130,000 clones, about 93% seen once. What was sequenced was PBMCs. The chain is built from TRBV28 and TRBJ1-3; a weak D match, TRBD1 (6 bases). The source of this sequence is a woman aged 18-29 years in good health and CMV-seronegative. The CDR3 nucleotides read TGTGCCAGCAGTTTAGGGACACTCTCTGGAAACACCATATATTTT. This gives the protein CASSLGTLSGNTIYF.